This entry lists 30 T cell receptor beta chains sequenced from one sample in a study of shared clonotypes between healthy human individuals. Measured with immunoSEQ multiplex PCR; TCRdb has only the in-frame clones, and not every one. The data contain roughly 500,000 clones, about 84% of them singletons. The sample consisted of PBMCs. The receptors derive from a woman aged 40-49 years in good health. Some clones in this sample may be carry-over from other donors' samples.

The chain recombines TRBV4-3 with TRBJ2-4, with 10 bases identical to TRBD1. Trimming took 1 base from V and 11 from J; bases not matched to a gene: 11. The CDR3 sequence is 16 residues long. CDR1 and CDR2 from the germline V gene are LGHNA and YSLEER. Here the CDR3 DNA reads TGCGCCAGCAGCCAAGCTCCCGGGACAGGGGCCATCCTTCAGTACTTC. Amino acids: CASSQAPGTGAILQYF.

The genes are TRBV30 and TRBJ1-2; D remains unclear. Germline CDR1 GTSNPN, CDR2 SVGIG (reference sequence). The CDR3 consists of 14 residues. V gave up 2 bases and J gave up 5 bases, with 15 bases separating them. The CDR3 spells CAWSYTAGGYGYTF. CDR3 coding DNA: TGTGCCTGGAGTTACACGGCTGGTGGGTATGGCTACACCTTC.

This clone was detected a few times. The V gene is TRBV5-1, the J gene TRBJ2-7, with no clear D. This CDR3 region has 15 residues. The V gene's germline CDR1 is SGHRS and CDR2 YFSETQ. V lost 0 bases, J lost 2 bases, and 12 bases lay in between. The CDR3 loop is CASSLEASLTYEQYF. In DNA form, the CDR3 reads TGCGCCAGCAGCTTGGAGGCATCCCTCACCTACGAGCAGTACTTC.

V usage is TRBV28 and J usage is TRBJ2-5; a weak D match, TRBD2 (6 bases). The V gene's germline CDR1 is MDHEN and CDR2 SYDVKM. CDR3 length equals 18 residues. V lost 7 bases to trimming and J lost 2 bases, with 26 bases between them. In nucleotides, the CDR3 is TGTGCCAGCACCGCCTTAGCGGAACTACCACGACCACAAGAGACCCAGTACTTC. Translation gives CASTALAELPRPQETQYF. Filled out from reference TRBV28 and TRBJ2-5, the complete variable domain reads DVKVTQSSRYLVKRTGEKVFLECVQDMDHENMFWYRQDPGLGLRLIYFSYDVKMKEKGDIPEGYSVSREKKERFSLILESASTNQTSMYLCASTALAELPRPQETQYFGPGTRLLVL.

This chain uses TRBV28 with TRBJ1-1, with D possibly being TRBD1 (5 bases). This CDR3 region has 14 residues. The germline V gene encodes CDR1 MDHEN and CDR2 SYDVKM. Trimming removed 5 bases from V and 4 bases from J, with 14 bases in between. CDR3 nucleotides: TGTGCCAGCAGTGAACAGATGGGGACCACTGAAGCTTTCTTT. Translating gives CASSEQMGTTEAFF.

This clone was seen at least ten times. The V call is TRBV28, the J call TRBJ1-6, with 9 bases fitting TRBD1. V gave up 7 bases and J gave up 4 bases; unmatched junction bases: 8. This CDR3 has 16 amino acids. The germline gives CDR1 MDHEN, CDR2 SYDVKM. The DNA for the CDR3 is TGTGCCAGCAACCCGGGACAGGGCGCTTATAATTCACCCCTCCACTTT. Amino acid sequence: CASNPGQGAYNSPLHF.

The CDR3 DNA follows: TGTGCCAGCAGTTCTTCCGGGACTAGCGGAGTAGAGCAGTTCTTC. This translates into CASSSSGTSGVEQFF. The chain links TRBV27 to TRBJ2-1, with 11 positions matching TRBD2. V was clipped by 4 bases and J by 10 bases; unmatched bases: 9. Germline V gene sequence: CDR1 MNHEY, CDR2 SMNVEV (reference sequence). CDR3 length: 15 residues.

This chain uses TRBV29-1 with TRBJ2-5; D might be TRBD2 (6 bases). The CDR3 is 12 amino acids. The V end lost 3 bases, the J end lost 4 bases, and 9 bases lay between the germline ends. Germline lookup yields CDR1 SQVTM and CDR2 ANQGSEA. In DNA, the CDR3 is TGCAGCGTTGAGGAGGGGTCAGAGACCCAGTACTTC. This translates into CSVEEGSETQYF. Full variable domain (rest looked up from reference TRBV29-1 and TRBJ2-5): SAVISQKPSRDICQRGTSLTIQCQVDSQVTMMFWYRQQPGQSLTLIATANQGSEATYESGFVIDKFPISRPNLTFSTLTVSNMSPEDSSIYLCSVEEGSETQYFGPGTRLLVL.

V is TRBV5-8 and J is TRBJ2-1; no definite D call. The V end was cut by 5 bases, the J end by 3 bases, with 15 bases between. CDR3 length equals 15 residues. Per germline, CDR1 SGHTS and CDR2 YDEGEE. CDR3 sequence: CASRPRRPVYNEQFF. DNA of the CDR3: TGTGCCAGCAGGCCCCGCCGGCCAGTCTACAATGAGCAGTTCTTC.

V gene TRBV2 combines with J gene TRBJ2-5, with a weak D call TRBD1 (5 bases). The V end was cut by 8 bases, the J end by 7 bases, with 14 bases between. Looked up from germline, CDR1 is SNHLY and CDR2 is FYNNEI. There are 12 residues in the CDR3. CDR3 amino acids: CASGRGSWTQYF. The CDR3, as DNA: TGTGCCAGCGGAAGGGGATCGTGGACCCAGTACTTC. The full variable domain, in which reference TRBV2 and TRBJ2-5 provide the parts outside the CDR3, is EPEVTQTPSHQVTQMGQEVILRCVPISNHLYFYWYRQILGQKVEFLVSFYNNEISEKSEIFDDQFSVERPDGSNFTLKIRSTKLEDSAMYFCASGRGSWTQYFGPGTRLLVL.

This chain uses TRBV10-3 with TRBJ1-1; 7 bases match TRBD1. J gave up 10 bases and V 10 bases, and 6 bases lay outside the gene matches. The CDR3 is made up of 10 amino acids. CDR1 and CDR2 (germline): ENHRY, SYGVKD. The CDR3 reads CATGGTVAFF. CDR3 nucleotides: TGTGCCACCGGCGGGACAGTAGCTTTCTTT.

V gene TRBV7-9 combines with J gene TRBJ2-7; TRBD2 is a possible D gene (6 bases). Germline CDR1 and CDR2: SEHNR and FQNEAQ (reference sequence). The CDR3 is made up of 13 amino acids. Deletions cut 5 bases from V and 9 bases from J, with 17 bases between. The CDR3 spells CASSKAGGGGQYF. CDR3 sequence (DNA): TGTGCCAGCAGCAAAGCCGGGGGAGGTGGGCAGTACTTC.

The V and J genes are TRBV19 and TRBJ2-7; TRBD2 agrees at 10 bases. This CDR3 is built from 16 residues. Germline assignment: CDR1 LNHDA and CDR2 SQIVND (reference sequence). J lost 3 bases, V lost 4 bases, and 9 bases had no gene match. The CDR3 DNA follows: TGTGCCAGTAGTACGGAAGCGGGAGGGCCCTTCTACGAGCAGTACTTC. It encodes CASSTEAGGPFYEQYF.

J is TRBJ2-1 and V is TRBV2, with a possible D match to TRBD2 (6 bases). The CDR3 covers 13 residues. V lost 7 bases and J lost 4, with 11 bases in between. Per germline, CDR1 SNHLY and CDR2 FYNNEI. CDR3 sequence reads: CASMRDQYNEQFF. In DNA, the CDR3 is TGTGCCAGCATGCGGGACCAGTACAATGAGCAGTTCTTC.

The V and J genes are TRBV28 and TRBJ2-5; tentatively, D is TRBD2 (5 bases). CDR1 is MDHEN and CDR2 is SYDVKM in the germline V gene. The CDR3 covers 14 residues. V lost 2 bases and J 3 bases, leaving 10 bases between the germline ends. CDR3 in amino acids: CASSLPGGEETQYF. CDR3 nucleotides: TGTGCCAGCAGTTTACCCGGAGGAGAAGAGACCCAGTACTTC.

The chain carries TRBV28 and TRBJ1-5, with a weak D call TRBD1 (5 bases). Trimming left V 6 bases short and J 3 bases short, with 18 bases between. This CDR3 region has 16 residues. From germline, CDR1 is MDHEN and CDR2 SYDVKM. CDR3 protein: CASSQRPGPINQPQHF. Written as DNA, the CDR3 is TGTGCCAGCAGCCAACGACCGGGACCGATCAATCAGCCCCAGCATTTT.

This chain connects TRBV5-4 to TRBJ2-5; 14 positions match TRBD2. Germline V gene lookup returns CDR1 SGHNT and CDR2 YYREEE (reference sequence). Trimming removed 4 bases from V and 6 bases from J; junction bases left unmatched: 11. The CDR3 has 17 residues. CDR3 sequence (DNA): TGTGCCAGCAGCCTGCCGGGGACTAGCGGGAGAATACAGACCCAGTACTTC. The encoded protein is CASSLPGTSGRIQTQYF.

This clone was seen a single time. V usage is TRBV27 and J usage is TRBJ2-1, with 7 bases fitting TRBD1. Germline CDR1 MNHEY, CDR2 SMNVEV (reference sequence). This CDR3 is built from 15 residues. The junction had 6 bases not matched to a gene; V was cut back by 5 bases and J by 2 bases. The CDR3 loop is CASSRSGTAYNEQFF. The CDR3 DNA sequence: TGTGCCAGCAGTCGATCCGGGACAGCCTACAATGAGCAGTTCTTC.

This sequence joins TRBV30 and TRBJ2-7, with D perhaps TRBD1 (6 bases). The CDR3 contains 13 residues. V lost 5 bases to trimming and J lost 2 bases, with 13 bases between them. Germline V gives CDR1 GTSNPN, CDR2 SVGIG (reference sequence). CDR3 region: CAWSGDTPYEQYF. CDR3 sequence (DNA): TGTGCCTGGTCAGGGGACACCCCCTACGAGCAGTACTTC.

Concerning this clone: A read error likely explains this, since a far larger clone differs by one base. V usage is TRBV11-1 and J usage is TRBJ2-1, with TRBD2 identical over 9 bases. The junction had 7 bases not matched to a gene; V was cut back by 4 bases and J by 9 bases. The germline V gene has CDR1 SGHAT and CDR2 FQDESV (reference sequence). This CDR3 spans 14 amino acids. The CDR3 nucleotides are TGTGCCAGCAGCTCTAGCGGGACCCTCGGTGAGCAGTTCTTC. The encoded protein is CASSSSGTLGEQFF.

Note on this clone: A read error is the likely source, as a far larger clone sits one nucleotide away. This chain links TRBV25-1 with TRBJ1-2; a weak D match, TRBD1 (6 bases). The V and J ends lost 4 bases and 3 bases respectively, with 12 bases between them. Looked up from germline, CDR1 is MGHDK and CDR2 is SYGVNS. The CDR3 is made up of 14 amino acids. The CDR3 loop is CASSAGADHYGYTF. In DNA form, the CDR3 reads TGTGCCAGCAGTGCAGGGGCAGACCACTATGGCTACACCTTC.

The rearrangement links TRBV20-1 to TRBJ2-7; D remains unclear. Germline V lookup: CDR1 DFQATT, CDR2 SNEGSKA (reference sequence). V lost 6 bases, J lost 5 bases, and 11 bases lay in between. The CDR3 has 11 residues. CDR3 protein: CSAFDTNEQYF. CDR3 DNA sequence: TGCAGTGCCTTTGATACAAACGAGCAGTACTTC.

As to this clone: A far more abundant clone sits one base away, making this likely a read error. The chain combines TRBV6-4 with TRBJ2-3, with no clear D. Trimming left V 3 bases short and J 5 bases short, with 9 bases between. Germline assignment: CDR1 MRHNA and CDR2 SNTAGT. The CDR3 loop spans 13 amino acids. The CDR3 DNA is TGTGCCAGCAGTGAGGTGGCCGAAGATACGCAGTATTTT. Translated: CASSEVAEDTQYF.

This chain connects TRBV9 to TRBJ2-2; 7 bases are a match to TRBD2. This CDR3 is built from 15 residues. Trimming removed 0 bases from V and 2 bases from J; junction bases left unmatched: 1. CDR1 is SGDLS, CDR2 YYNGEE, per germline. The CDR3 DNA is TGTGCCAGCAGCGTAGCTAGCGGAAACACCGGGGAGCTGTTTTTT. Translated, it gives CASSVASGNTGELFF.

V is TRBV30 and J is TRBJ1-1, with D unclear. Trimming pared 0 bases from V and 8 bases from J, leaving 10 bases between. The CDR3 sequence is 12 residues long. Germline CDR1 and CDR2: GTSNPN and SVGIG (reference sequence). The CDR3, as DNA: TGTGCCTGGAGTGTCCGGCGGCAGGAAGCTTTCTTT. It translates to CAWSVRRQEAFF.

As concerns this clone: This likely stems from a read error, as it lies one base from a far larger clone. Other nucleotide sequences in the sample specify the same CDR3. The chain's CDR3 is CASSLIRANTEAFF. CDR3 DNA: TGTGCCAGTAGCTTAATCAGGGCGAACACTGAAGCTTTCTTT. V is TRBV5-6 and J is TRBJ1-1; TRBD1 might be the D (5 bases). CDR1 SGHDT and CDR2 YYEEEE come from the germline V gene. The CDR3 has 14 residues. Variable domain in full (rest from reference TRBV5-6 and TRBJ1-1): DAGVTQSPTHLIKTRGQQVTLRCSPKSGHDTVSWYQQALGQGPQFIFQYYEEEERQRGNFPDRFSGHQFPNYSSELNVNALLLGDSALYLCASSLIRANTEAFFGQGTRLTVV.

This clone was counted between two and nine times. The CDR3 here is CASSLGSGRINEQFF. CDR3 DNA sequence: TGTGCCAGCAGCTTAGGTAGCGGGAGGATCAATGAGCAGTTCTTC. V is TRBV7-9 and J is TRBJ2-1; 10 positions match TRBD2. This CDR3 has 15 residues. Germline assignment: CDR1 SEHNR and CDR2 FQNEAQ (reference sequence). The ends lost 1 base at V and 6 bases at J; junction bases unmatched: 3.

This rearrangement joins TRBV11-2 to TRBJ2-1, with D possibly TRBD2 on 7 matching bases. CDR1 is SGHAT and CDR2 is FQNNGV in the germline V gene. The CDR3 sequence is 15 residues long. The V and J ends lost 3 bases and 9 bases respectively, with 18 bases between them. The CDR3 DNA is TGTGCCAGCAGCTTTTCCGGGGGGCATGCGGGTGAGCAGTTCTTC. This sequence encodes CASSFSGGHAGEQFF.

The chain couples TRBV5-4 to TRBJ2-7; maybe TRBD1 (5 bases). The CDR3 runs to 14 residues. The V end lost 0 bases, the J end lost 2 bases, and 9 bases lay between the germline ends. Per the germline V gene, CDR1 is SGHNT and CDR2 is YYREEE (reference sequence). The CDR3 coding sequence is TGTGCCAGCAGCTTGGAACAGGTAACCTACGAGCAGTACTTC. As protein: CASSLEQVTYEQYF.

The chain joins TRBV15 to TRBJ1-4; D remains ambiguous. The ends were cut back, 0 bases at V and 0 bases at J, with 11 bases in the middle. Germline lookup yields CDR1 LNHNV and CDR2 YYDKDF (reference sequence). CDR3 length: 17 amino acids. CDR3 DNA: TGTGCCACCAGCAGAGATACCCCACGGGCAACTAATGAAAAACTGTTTTTT. This gives the protein CATSRDTPRATNEKLFF. The whole variable domain, remainder taken from reference TRBV15 and TRBJ1-4, is DAMVIQNPRYQVTQFGKPVTLSCSQTLNHNVMYWYQQKSSQAPKLLFHYYDKDFNNEADTPDNFQSRRPNTSFCFLDIRSPGLGDTAMYLCATSRDTPRATNEKLFFGSGTQLSVL.